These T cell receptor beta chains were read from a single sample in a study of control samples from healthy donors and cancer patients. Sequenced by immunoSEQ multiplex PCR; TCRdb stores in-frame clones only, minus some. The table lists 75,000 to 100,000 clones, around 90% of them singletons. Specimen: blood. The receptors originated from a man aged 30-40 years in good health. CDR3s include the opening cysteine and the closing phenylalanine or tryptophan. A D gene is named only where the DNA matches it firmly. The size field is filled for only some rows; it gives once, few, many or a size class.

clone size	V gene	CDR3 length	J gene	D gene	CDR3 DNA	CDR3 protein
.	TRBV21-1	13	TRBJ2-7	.	TGTGCCAGCAGCCCCGGGGGGGCCTACGAGCAGTACTTC	CASSPGGAYEQYF
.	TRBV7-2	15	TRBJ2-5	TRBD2	TGTGCCAGCAGCGAACTAGCGGGAGGGAAAGAGACCCAGTACTTC	CASSELAGGKETQYF
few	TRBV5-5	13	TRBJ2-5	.	TGTGCCAGCAGCTTGGGGGGGAAGGAGACCCAGTACTTC	CASSLGGKETQYF
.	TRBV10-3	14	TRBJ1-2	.	TGTGCCATCAGTGAGTTAGGACCGCACTATGGCTACACCTTC	CAISELGPHYGYTF
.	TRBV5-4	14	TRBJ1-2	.	TGTGCCAGCAGCTTGGGAGGGAATAACTATGGCTACACCTTC	CASSLGGNNYGYTF
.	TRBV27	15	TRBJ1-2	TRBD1	TGTGCCAGCAGTTTATCCAGGGGGCTGGGCTATGGCTACACCTTC	CASSLSRGLGYGYTF
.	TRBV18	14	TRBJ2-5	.	TGTGCCAGCTCACCTACGGGGGTACAAGAGACCCAGTACTTC	CASSPTGVQETQYF
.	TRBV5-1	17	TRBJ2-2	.	TGCGCCAGCAGCTTGGTGGGAGGGACAGGAGATTCGCGGGAGCTGTTTTTT	CASSLVGGTGDSRELFF
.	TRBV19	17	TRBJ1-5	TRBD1	TGTGCCAGTAGTATGTCACAGGGGTCTAGGAGCAATCAGCCCCAGCATTTT	CASSMSQGSRSNQPQHF
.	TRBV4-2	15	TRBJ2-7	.	TGTGCCAGCAGCCAAGTTCCTAGCGCCCGCTACGAGCAGTACTTC	CASSQVPSARYEQYF
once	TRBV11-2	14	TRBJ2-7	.	TGTGCCAGCAGCAGCCGGGACTCGACCTACGAGCAGTACTTC	CASSSRDSTYEQYF
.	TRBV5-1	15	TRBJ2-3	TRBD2	TGCGCCAGCAGTTTTACTAGCGGGAGTTTAGATACGCAGTATTTT	CASSFTSGSLDTQYF
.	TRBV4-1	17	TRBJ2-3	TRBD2	TGCGCCAGCAGCCAAGATCGGGCTAGCGGGAGTAAAGATACGCAGTATTTT	CASSQDRASGSKDTQYF
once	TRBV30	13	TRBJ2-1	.	TGTGCCTGGAGTCTACTTGGACCCAGTGAGCAGTTCTTC	CAWSLLGPSEQFF
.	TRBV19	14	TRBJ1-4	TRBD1	TGTGCCAGTAACGCCGGGACAGGGGCCGAAAAACTGTTTTTT	CASNAGTGAEKLFF
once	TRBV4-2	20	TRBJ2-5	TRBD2	TGTGCCAGCAGCCAATTTATCTCGTGGCGGGAGGGCCGAGGTAAAGAGACCCAGTACTTC	CASSQFISWREGRGKETQYF
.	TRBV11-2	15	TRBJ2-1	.	TGTGCCAGCAGCGGAGGGTCTTCAGGATACAATGAGCAGTTCTTC	CASSGGSSGYNEQFF
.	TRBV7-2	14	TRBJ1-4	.	TGTGCCAGCAGCTTGCAGGCGTCTAATGAAAAACTGTTTTTT	CASSLQASNEKLFF
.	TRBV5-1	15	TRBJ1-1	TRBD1	TGCGCCAGCAGCTTGGCTGGGACAGGGGGCACTGAAGCTTTCTTT	CASSLAGTGGTEAFF
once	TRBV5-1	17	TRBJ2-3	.	TGCGCCAGCAGCACCGAGGGGACCGACATACTAACGGATACGCAGTATTTT	CASSTEGTDILTDTQYF
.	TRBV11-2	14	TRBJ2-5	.	TGTGCCAGCAGCTTAGGGAGGGGGGGAGAGACCCAGTACTTC	CASSLGRGGETQYF
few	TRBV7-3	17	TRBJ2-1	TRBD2	TGTGCCAGCAGTTTCTTCGGCGGCGGGAGGGAGAACAATGAGCAGTTCTTC	CASSFFGGGRENNEQFF
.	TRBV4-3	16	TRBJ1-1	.	TGCGCCAGCAGCCCTACTGAGGGCTCCCTGAACACTGAAGCTTTCTTT	CASSPTEGSLNTEAFF
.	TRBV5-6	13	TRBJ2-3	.	TGTGCCAGCAGCCCTAGCGTTGGCTATTCGCAGTATTTT	CASSPSVGYSQYF
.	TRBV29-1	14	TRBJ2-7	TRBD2	TGCAGCGTTGGGGGACTAGCGGGAGCCGGCGAGCAGTACTTC	CSVGGLAGAGEQYF
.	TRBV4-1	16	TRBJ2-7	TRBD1	TGCGCCAGCAGCCTTCAAACCGGGACAGGGGCCTACGAGCAGTACTTC	CASSLQTGTGAYEQYF
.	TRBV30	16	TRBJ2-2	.	TGTGCCTGCTTGAATGTTCCGGGCGGCCTGGATGGGGAGCTGTTTTTT	CACLNVPGGLDGELFF
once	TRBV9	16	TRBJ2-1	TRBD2	TGTGCCAGCAGCTCACAAGCGGGGGTACCCTTTGGTGAGCAGTTCTTC	CASSSQAGVPFGEQFF
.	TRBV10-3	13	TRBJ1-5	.	TGTGCCATCAGTGAGTCGAGGGATCAGCCCCAGCATTTT	CAISESRDQPQHF
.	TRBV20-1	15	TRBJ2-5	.	TGCAGTGCTAGTCTCACCCCGGGGATCCAAGAGACCCAGTACTTC	CSASLTPGIQETQYF
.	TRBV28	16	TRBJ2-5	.	TGTGCCAGCAGTTCCCTGGACAGCCAGGTGAGGGAGACCCAGTACTTC	CASSSLDSQVRETQYF
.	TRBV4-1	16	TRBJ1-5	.	TGCGCCAGCAGCCAAGAACAGGGATATAGCAATCAGCCCCAGCATTTT	CASSQEQGYSNQPQHF
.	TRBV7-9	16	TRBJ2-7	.	TGTGCCAGCAGCCCCCCCCGGTTGGGCCCAACCTACGAGCAGTACTTC	CASSPPRLGPTYEQYF
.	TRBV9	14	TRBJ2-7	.	TGTGCCAGCAGCCACGACGTGGTTCCCTACGAGCAGTACTTC	CASSHDVVPYEQYF